The next 27 T cell receptor beta chains were all read from a single sample in a study of T cells in narcolepsy. Generated by immunoSEQ multiplex PCR, the TCRdb table keeps only in-frame clones and is missing some. The sample includes 25,000 to 35,000 clones, 75% to 90% of them seen just once. The sample was CD45RA- memory CD4+ T cells from PBMCs. The receptors here all came from a human donor with narcolepsy.

The chain recombines TRBV29-1 with TRBJ2-3; 16 positions agree with TRBD2. After removal of 6 bases from V and 6 bases from J, the junction contained 6 bases not matched to a gene. CDR1 is SQVTM, CDR2 ANQGSEA, per germline. The CDR3 has 15 amino acids. In DNA, the CDR3 is TGCAGCGTGGCCGGGACTAGCGGGAGGGGGGATACGCAGTATTTT. Protein sequence: CSVAGTSGRGDTQYF.

This clone was seen once. The rearrangement links TRBV4-1 to TRBJ2-1, with 8 bases aligning to TRBD1. The CDR3 runs 15 residues. Germline V CDR1 and CDR2: MGHRA, YSYEKL. J gave up 3 bases and V 4 bases, and 5 bases lay outside the gene matches. CDR3 in DNA: TGCGCCAGCAGCCCCTCCGGGACAGGCTACAATGAGCAGTTCTTC. Its translation: CASSPSGTGYNEQFF.

The V gene is TRBV10-3, the J gene TRBJ1-3; D may be TRBD1 (5 bases). Germline V gene sequence: CDR1 ENHRY, CDR2 SYGVKD. This CDR3 comprises 14 residues. The ends were cut back, 3 bases at V and 2 bases at J, with 8 bases in the middle. CDR3: CAISDQGTGNTIYF. The CDR3, as DNA: TGTGCCATCAGTGATCAGGGAACTGGAAACACCATATATTTT.

This clone was counted only a few times. The chain joins TRBV5-1 to TRBJ2-1, with TRBD2 identical over 7 bases. The CDR3 extends over 12 amino acids. V lost 5 bases and J lost 9; bases outside the gene matches: 5. CDR1 and CDR2 from the germline V gene are SGHRS and YFSETQ. The CDR3 region is CASRAGRGEQFF. In DNA, the CDR3 is TGCGCCAGCAGGGCAGGGAGGGGTGAGCAGTTCTTC.

This chain joins TRBV6-1 and TRBJ2-3, with no clear D. The CDR3 contains 13 residues. The germline V gene encodes CDR1 MNHNS and CDR2 SASEGT. V was trimmed by 4 bases and J by 2 bases, leaving 7 bases between them. The CDR3: CASSGVPTDTQYF. In DNA form, the CDR3 reads TGTGCCAGCAGTGGAGTTCCCACAGATACGCAGTATTTT.

The CDR3: CASRGRDRAGELFF. CDR3 in DNA: TGTGCCAGCCGGGGCCGCGACAGGGCTGGGGAGCTGTTTTTT. V gene TRBV19 combines with J gene TRBJ2-2, with TRBD1 matching 7 bases. The CDR3 sequence is 14 residues long. Trimming at V came to 9 bases and at J to 8 bases, leaving 12 bases not matched to a gene. In germline, CDR1 is LNHDA, CDR2 SQIVND (reference sequence).

The V call is TRBV30, the J call TRBJ1-3, with 7 bases fitting TRBD1. This CDR3 has 14 residues. Germline CDR1 reads GTSNPN; CDR2 reads SVGIG (reference sequence). The junction had 6 bases not matched to a gene; V was cut back by 6 bases and J by 1 base. CDR3 residues: CACQPGGSGNTIYF. The CDR3 DNA reads as TGTGCCTGCCAGCCAGGGGGATCTGGAAACACCATATATTTT. The whole variable domain, filled in from reference TRBV30 and TRBJ1-3, reads SQTIHQWPATLVQPVGSPLSLECTVEGTSNPNLYWYRQAAGRGLQLLFYSVGIGQISSEVPQNLSASRPQDRQFILSSKKLLLSDSGFYLCACQPGGSGNTIYFGEGSWLTVV.

The V call is TRBV7-8, the J call TRBJ2-7; D is unclear. Trimming took off 1 base at V and 7 bases at J, with 11 bases between the two ends. This CDR3 contains 13 residues. Germline V gene data show CDR1 as SGHVS and CDR2 as FQNEAQ. CDR3: CASSLVRTQEQYF. CDR3 nucleotides: TGTGCCAGCAGCTTAGTCCGGACCCAAGAGCAGTACTTC. Together with reference TRBV7-8 and TRBJ2-7, the CDR3 gives the full variable domain: GAGVSQSPRYKVAKRGQDVALRCDPISGHVSLFWYQQALGQGPEFLTYFQNEAQLDKSGLPSDRFFAERPEGSVSTLKIQRTQQEDSAVYLCASSLVRTQEQYFGPGTRLTVT.

V is TRBV6-5 and J is TRBJ1-6; 9 nucleotides match TRBD1. Per the germline V gene, CDR1 is MNHEY and CDR2 is SVGAGI. There are 13 residues in the CDR3. Unmatched junction bases numbered 8, after V lost 10 bases and J lost 10 bases. The CDR3 reads CATETGGRSPLHF. Written as DNA, the CDR3 is TGTGCCACCGAGACAGGGGGACGCTCACCCCTCCACTTT.

This chain joins TRBV18 and TRBJ2-1; TRBD1 aligns across 8 bases. From germline, CDR1 is KGHSH and CDR2 LQKENI. The V segment lost 2 bases and the J segment 8 bases; nucleotides outside the gene matches: 8. There are 15 residues in the CDR3. CDR3 bases: TGTGCCAGCTCACCAGTGGGACAGGCGAGCGATGAGCAGTTCTTC. It translates to CASSPVGQASDEQFF.

This clone has a single count. The chain's CDR3 is CASSGGTGSAYGYTF. Written as DNA, the CDR3 is TGTGCCAGCAGTGGCGGGACAGGGAGTGCCTATGGCTACACCTTC. V is TRBV2 and J is TRBJ1-2, with 9 positions matching TRBD1. Trimming at V came to 4 bases and at J to 4 bases, leaving 7 bases not matched to a gene. CDR1 and CDR2 (germline): SNHLY, FYNNEI. This CDR3 spans 15 amino acids.

CDR3 protein: CASSQTRTTYEQYF. The CDR3 region has the DNA TGTGCCAGCAGCCAGACCAGGACCACCTACGAGCAGTACTTC. The chain has TRBV4-2 and TRBJ2-7, with D unclear. Trimming stripped 3 bases from V and 2 bases from J, with 11 bases between. CDR3 length: 14 residues. Germline V gives CDR1 LGHNA, CDR2 YNFKEQ.

The chain recombines TRBV15 with TRBJ1-5, with 7 bases identical to TRBD1. The CDR3 has 16 residues. Per germline, CDR1 LNHNV and CDR2 YYDKDF (reference sequence). The ends lost 5 bases at V and 3 bases at J; junction bases unmatched: 10. The CDR3 is CATSVRTGVLNQPQHF. Here the CDR3 DNA reads TGTGCCACCAGCGTCAGAACAGGGGTCCTCAATCAGCCCCAGCATTTT.

The chain couples TRBV19 to TRBJ2-1, with TRBD1 identical over 10 bases. Germline CDR1 is LNHDA and CDR2 is SQIVND (reference sequence). This CDR3 has 14 amino acids. The V segment lost 4 bases and the J segment 4 bases; nucleotides outside the gene matches: 1. CDR3 protein: CASSTGQGYNEQFF. CDR3 nucleotides: TGTGCCAGTAGTACGGGACAGGGGTACAATGAGCAGTTCTTC. The whole variable domain, remainder taken from reference TRBV19 and TRBJ2-1, is DGGITQSPKYLFRKEGQNVTLSCEQNLNHDAMYWYRQDPGQGLRLIYYSQIVNDFQKGDIAEGYSVSREKKESFPLTVTSAQKNPTAFYLCASSTGQGYNEQFFGPGTRLTVL.

This chain links TRBV19 with TRBJ2-3; 11 bases align to TRBD2. Germline lookup yields CDR1 LNHDA and CDR2 SQIVND (reference sequence). Trimming at V came to 5 bases and at J to 2 bases, leaving 3 bases not matched to a gene. This CDR3 is 15 amino acids long. The CDR3 reads CASSGTSGFTDTQYF. The CDR3 region has the DNA TGTGCCAGTAGTGGGACTAGCGGCTTCACAGATACGCAGTATTTT.

CDR3 DNA sequence: TGTGCCAGCAGCCCAATAGGAGGTTCCCCCCACGAGCAGTACTTC. Its protein product is CASSPIGGSPHEQYF. The gene calls are TRBV7-3 and TRBJ2-7; D may be TRBD2 (5 bases). V dropped 5 bases and J dropped 5 bases, with 19 bases sitting between them. This CDR3 region has 15 residues. The V gene's germline CDR1 is SGHTA and CDR2 FQGTGA.

The chain combines TRBV11-2 with TRBJ2-7; 9 bases are shared with TRBD2. This CDR3 has 16 residues. J lost 3 bases, V lost 1 base, and 7 bases had no gene match. The germline V gene encodes CDR1 SGHAT and CDR2 FQNNGV. The CDR3 spells CASSLVGAGGHYEQYF. The CDR3 bases are TGTGCCAGCAGCTTAGTGGGGGCGGGGGGGCACTACGAGCAGTACTTC.

The chain employs TRBV7-9 and TRBJ2-5; D assignment may be TRBD1 or TRBD2 (5 bases each). Trimming removed 1 base from V and 1 base from J, with 10 bases in between. The V gene's germline CDR1 is SEHNR and CDR2 FQNEAQ (reference sequence). The CDR3 length is 15 residues. CDR3 bases: TGTGCCAGCAGCTTAGGGGCTGGGGGCCAAGAGACCCAGTACTTC. Residues: CASSLGAGGQETQYF.

V gene TRBV19 combines with J gene TRBJ1-2; D gene uncertain. The CDR3 has 13 amino acids. Germline CDR1 is LNHDA and CDR2 is SQIVND (reference sequence). The V end was cut by 6 bases, the J end by 5 bases, with 13 bases between. The CDR3 bases are TGTGCCAGTAGCCCTGACCCAGCTTATGGCTACACCTTC. It yields the protein CASSPDPAYGYTF.

The rearrangement joins TRBV27 to TRBJ2-7, with D uncertain. CDR3 length: 13 residues. Between the trimmed V and J ends, which lost 8 bases and 4 bases, there was a span of 15 bases. CDR1 is MNHEY and CDR2 is SMNVEV in the germline V gene (reference sequence). CDR3 coding DNA: TGTGCCAGCTGGATGGGGAAGGGTTACGAGCAGTACTTC. This gives the protein CASWMGKGYEQYF.

The chain recombines TRBV6-6 with TRBJ2-7; D might be TRBD1 (6 bases). Trimming stripped 6 bases from V and 3 bases from J, with 12 bases between. The CDR3 spans 13 residues. CDR1 MNHNY and CDR2 SVGAGI come from the germline V gene (reference sequence). The DNA of the CDR3 is TGTGCCAGCAGCCCCGGGACACGCTACGAGCAGTACTTC. Its translation is CASSPGTRYEQYF.

V is TRBV30 and J is TRBJ1-1, with a possible D match to TRBD1 (5 bases). V was cut by 8 bases and J by 0 bases, with 25 bases left in between. The V gene's germline CDR1 is GTSNPN and CDR2 SVGIG (reference sequence). This CDR3 has 17 residues. CDR3 sequence (DNA): TGTGCCACACAAGGCGGGTGGGGCGCGAGGATGAACACTGAAGCTTTCTTT. Translated: CATQGGWGARMNTEAFF. Using reference TRBV30 and TRBJ1-1 for the parts outside the CDR3, the full variable domain is SQTIHQWPATLVQPVGSPLSLECTVEGTSNPNLYWYRQAAGRGLQLLFYSVGIGQISSEVPQNLSASRPQDRQFILSSKKLLLSDSGFYLCATQGGWGARMNTEAFFGQGTRLTVV.

The chain uses TRBV7-2 and TRBJ1-2; 9 nucleotides align to TRBD1. The CDR3 loop spans 17 amino acids. With 3 bases clipped from V and 0 bases from J, the junction kept 8 bases outside the gene matches. Germline V gene sequence: CDR1 SGHTA, CDR2 FQGNSA. The CDR3 region is CASSLATGGASNYGYTF. The CDR3 DNA sequence: TGTGCCAGCAGCTTGGCTACAGGGGGCGCGTCTAACTATGGCTACACCTTC.

The gene calls are TRBV10-2 and TRBJ2-7; 8 bases line up with TRBD2. Germline CDR1 is WSHSY and CDR2 is SAAADI. CDR3 length: 18 amino acids. V shed 6 bases and J 5 bases; nucleotides not matched to a gene: 21. The CDR3 DNA reads TGCGCCAGCAGCCTGACTAATCCGAGCGGGAGTAATACCCACGAGCAGTACTTC. Protein: CASSLTNPSGSNTHEQYF.

This chain uses TRBV19 with TRBJ1-2; unclear D gene. Germline V lookup: CDR1 LNHDA, CDR2 SQIVND (reference sequence). The CDR3 runs to 15 residues. Between the trimmed V and J ends, which lost 7 bases and 1 base, there was a span of 16 bases. CDR3 bases: TGTGCCAGTATGATATTCGGCGGGGATAACTATGGCTACACCTTC. It codes for CASMIFGGDNYGYTF. The full variable domain, rest sourced from reference TRBV19 and TRBJ1-2, is DGGITQSPKYLFRKEGQNVTLSCEQNLNHDAMYWYRQDPGQGLRLIYYSQIVNDFQKGDIAEGYSVSREKKESFPLTVTSAQKNPTAFYLCASMIFGGDNYGYTFGSGTRLTVV.

The V call is TRBV7-9, the J call TRBJ2-7; D perhaps matches TRBD2 (5 bases). V lost 0 bases and J lost 2, with 5 bases in between. Germline V CDR1 and CDR2: SEHNR, FQNEAQ (reference sequence). The CDR3 runs to 13 residues. DNA of the CDR3: TGTGCCAGCAGCTTAGCTAGCGCCTACGAGCAGTACTTC. Translating gives CASSLASAYEQYF.

The chain employs TRBV19 and TRBJ1-2; D call uncertain. The CDR3 spans 11 residues. Germline assignment: CDR1 LNHDA and CDR2 SQIVND (reference sequence). Trimming shortened V by 7 bases and J by 5 bases, and 8 bases separated the two germline ends. The CDR3 reads CASMGNYGYTF. The DNA of the CDR3 is TGTGCCAGTATGGGGAATTATGGCTACACCTTC.